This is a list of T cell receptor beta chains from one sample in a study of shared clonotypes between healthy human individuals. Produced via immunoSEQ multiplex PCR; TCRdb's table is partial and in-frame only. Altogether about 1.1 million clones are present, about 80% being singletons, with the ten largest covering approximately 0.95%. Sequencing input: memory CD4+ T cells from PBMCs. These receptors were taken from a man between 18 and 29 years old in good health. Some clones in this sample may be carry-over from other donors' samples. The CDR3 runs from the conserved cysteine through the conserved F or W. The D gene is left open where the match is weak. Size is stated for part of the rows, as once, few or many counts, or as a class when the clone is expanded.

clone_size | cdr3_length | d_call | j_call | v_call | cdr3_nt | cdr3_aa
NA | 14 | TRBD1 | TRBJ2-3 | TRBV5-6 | TGTGCCAGCAGCCAGGGGGTGGGCACAGATACGCAGTATTTT | CASSQGVGTDTQYF
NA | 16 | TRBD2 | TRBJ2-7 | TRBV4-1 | TGCGCCAGCAGCCATCCACCCGGGACTAGCGGCTACGAGCAGTACTTC | CASSHPPGTSGYEQYF
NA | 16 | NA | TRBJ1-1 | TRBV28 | TGTGCCAGCAGTCCTGTAGGGGTCAGGAAAAACACTGAAGCTTTCTTT | CASSPVGVRKNTEAFF
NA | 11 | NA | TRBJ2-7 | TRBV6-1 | TGTGCCAGCACCCCCCTAATTCAGCAGTACTTC | CASTPLIQQYF
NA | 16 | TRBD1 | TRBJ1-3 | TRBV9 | TGTGCCAGCAGCGCTGGACAGGGGGCTTCTGGAAACACCATATATTTT | CASSAGQGASGNTIYF
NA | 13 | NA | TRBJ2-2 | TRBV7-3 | TGTGCCAGCAGCATAGGGGACACCGGGGAGCTGTTTTTT | CASSIGDTGELFF
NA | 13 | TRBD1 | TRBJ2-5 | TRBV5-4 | TGTGCCAGCAGCTCCGGACAGGGTGGGACCCAGTACTTC | CASSSGQGGTQYF
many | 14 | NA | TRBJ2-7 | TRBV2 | TGTGCCAGCAGTGACGGTCCCAGGGTCTACGAGCAGTACTTC | CASSDGPRVYEQYF
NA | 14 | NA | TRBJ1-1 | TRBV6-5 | TGTGCCAGCAGTTACTCATTGACGGGCACTGAAGCTTTCTTT | CASSYSLTGTEAFF
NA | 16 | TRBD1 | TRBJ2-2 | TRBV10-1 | TGCGCCAGCAACTCCGGGACAGGGGGCGCCGCCGGGGAGCTGTTTTTT | CASNSGTGGAAGELFF
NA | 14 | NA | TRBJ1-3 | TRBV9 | TGTGCCAGCAGCCGCGGGAGCTCTGGAAACACCATATATTTT | CASSRGSSGNTIYF
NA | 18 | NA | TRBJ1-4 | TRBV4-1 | TGCGCCAGCAGCCAAATCGGGCGGGGGGCGCGGACTAATGAAAAACTGTTTTTT | CASSQIGRGARTNEKLFF
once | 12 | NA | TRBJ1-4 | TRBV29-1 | TGCAGCGTTCTGGCAACTAATGAAAAACTGTTTTTT | CSVLATNEKLFF
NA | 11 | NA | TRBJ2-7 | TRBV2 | TGTGCCAGCGGTGGAGGGTACGAGCAGTACTTC | CASGGGYEQYF
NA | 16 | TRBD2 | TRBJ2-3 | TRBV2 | TGTGCCAGCAGTGGCCAGGGCCCGGGAGGGTCAGATACGCAGTATTTT | CASSGQGPGGSDTQYF
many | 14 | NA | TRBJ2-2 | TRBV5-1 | TGCGCCAGCAGCCCCTCTGCGGGCACCGGGGAGCTGTTTTTT | CASSPSAGTGELFF
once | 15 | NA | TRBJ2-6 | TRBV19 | TGTGCCAGTAGTCCGAGGGATTCTGGGGCCAACGTCCTGACTTTC | CASSPRDSGANVLTF
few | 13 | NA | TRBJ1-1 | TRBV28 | TGTGCCAGCAGTAGGTTGAGGGACACTGAAGCTTTCTTT | CASSRLRDTEAFF
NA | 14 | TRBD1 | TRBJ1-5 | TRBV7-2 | TGTGCCAGCAGGCGACAGGGTGACAATCAGCCCCAGCATTTT | CASRRQGDNQPQHF
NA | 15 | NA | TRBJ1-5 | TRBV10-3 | TGTGCCATCAGTGATGACAGGTTTAGCAATCAGCCCCAGCATTTT | CAISDDRFSNQPQHF
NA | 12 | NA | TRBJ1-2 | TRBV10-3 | TGTGCCATCAGCGACGGGAACTATGGCTACACCTTC | CAISDGNYGYTF
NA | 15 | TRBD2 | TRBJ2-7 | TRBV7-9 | TGTGCCAGCAGCTCCACTAGCGGGATAAGTCACGAGCAGTACTTC | CASSSTSGISHEQYF
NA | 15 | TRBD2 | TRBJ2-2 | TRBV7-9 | TGTGCCAGCAGCCCCCGGGGGAGGGACACCGGGGAGCTGTTTTTT | CASSPRGRDTGELFF